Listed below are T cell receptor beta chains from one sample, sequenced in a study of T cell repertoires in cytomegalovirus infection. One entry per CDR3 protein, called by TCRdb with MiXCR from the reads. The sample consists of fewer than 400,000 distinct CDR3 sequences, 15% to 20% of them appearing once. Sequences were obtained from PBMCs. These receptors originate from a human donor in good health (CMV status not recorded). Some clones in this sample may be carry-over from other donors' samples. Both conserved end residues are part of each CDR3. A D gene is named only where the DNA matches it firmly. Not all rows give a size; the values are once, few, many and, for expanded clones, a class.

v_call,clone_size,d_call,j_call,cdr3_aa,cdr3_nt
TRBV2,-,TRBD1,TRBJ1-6,CASRGTGSSYNSPLHF,TGTGCCAGCAGAGGGACAGGGAGCTCCTATAATTCACCCCTCCACTTT
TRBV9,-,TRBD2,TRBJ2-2,CASSDSSQRENTGELFF,TGTGCCAGCAGCGACTCTTCGCAGCGGGAGAACACCGGGGAGCTGTTTTTT
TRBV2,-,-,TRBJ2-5,CASSGEWGGPGQYQETQYF,TGTGCCAGCAGTGGGGAATGGGGGGGCCCGGGCCAGTACCAAGAGACCCAGTACTTC
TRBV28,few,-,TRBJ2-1,CASSFGGQEQFF,TGTGCCAGCAGTTTTGGAGGGCAGGAGCAGTTCTTC
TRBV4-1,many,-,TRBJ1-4,CASSQEVQTEKLFF,TGCGCCAGCAGCCAAGAGGTCCAGACTGAAAAACTGTTTTTT
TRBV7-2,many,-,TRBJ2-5,CASSLALQETQYF,TGTGCCAGCAGCTTGGCGCTGCAAGAGACCCAGTACTTC
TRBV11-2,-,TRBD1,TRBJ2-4,CASRQGAAKNIQYF,TGTGCCAGCAGACAGGGGGCGGCCAAAAACATTCAGTACTTC
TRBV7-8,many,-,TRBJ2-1,CASSANLASRRQFF,TGTGCCAGCAGCGCGAATCTAGCGTCCAGAAGGCAGTTCTTC
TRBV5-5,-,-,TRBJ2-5,CASSLDSWETQYF,TGTGCCAGCAGCTTAGATTCCTGGGAGACCCAGTACTTC
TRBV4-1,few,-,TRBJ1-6,CASSQDKGVGPLHF,TGCGCCAGCAGCCAAGATAAGGGTGTAGGACCCCTCCACTTT
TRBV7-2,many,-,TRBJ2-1,CASSLRGGYNEQFF,TGTGCCAGCAGCTTACGGGGAGGCTACAATGAGCAGTTCTTC
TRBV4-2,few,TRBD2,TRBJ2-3,CASSERGGSTDTQYF,TGTGCCAGCAGCGAGCGGGGCGGGAGCACAGATACGCAGTATTTT
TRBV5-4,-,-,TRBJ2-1,CASSALSEQFF,TGTGCCAGCAGCGCTTTGAGTGAGCAGTTCTTC
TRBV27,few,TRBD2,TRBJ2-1,CASSPPRLAGGYNEQFF,TGTGCCAGCAGTCCCCCGAGGCTAGCGGGGGGGTACAATGAGCAGTTCTTC
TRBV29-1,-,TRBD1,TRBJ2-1,CSARTGWDDEQFF,TGCAGCGCTCGGACAGGGTGGGACGATGAGCAGTTCTTC
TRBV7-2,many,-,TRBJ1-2,CASSSPGLIYGYTF,TGTGCCAGCAGCTCGCCTGGGTTGATCTATGGCTACACCTTC
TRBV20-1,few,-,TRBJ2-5,CSANEGVETQYF,TGCAGTGCTAACGAGGGGGTGGAGACCCAGTACTTC
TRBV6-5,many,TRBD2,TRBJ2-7,CASSYRGGVDEQYF,TGTGCCAGCAGTTACCGGGGAGGGGTCGACGAGCAGTACTTC
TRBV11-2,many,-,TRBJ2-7,CASSPLPRASSYEQYF,TGTGCCAGCAGCCCCCTCCCTCGCGCAAGCTCCTACGAGCAGTACTTC
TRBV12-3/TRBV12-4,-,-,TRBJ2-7,CASSPPALSYEQYF,TGTGCCAGCAGTCCCCCGGCTCTATCCTACGAGCAGTACTTC
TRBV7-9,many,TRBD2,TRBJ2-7,CATGPGLASYEQYF,TGTGCCACTGGGCCGGGACTAGCGAGTTACGAGCAGTACTTC
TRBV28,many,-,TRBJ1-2,CASSLHLGGATYGYTF,TGTGCCAGCAGTCTCCACCTTGGTGGGGCTACCTATGGCTACACCTTC
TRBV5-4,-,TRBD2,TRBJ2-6,CASSSSGRGPGANVLTF,TGTGCCAGCAGCTCTAGCGGGAGAGGACCTGGGGCCAACGTCCTGACTTTC
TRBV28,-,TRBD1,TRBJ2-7,CASSPHTGQGSYEQYF,TGTGCCAGCAGTCCCCACACTGGACAGGGCTCCTACGAGCAGTACTTC
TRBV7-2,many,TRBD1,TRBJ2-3,CASSQGADTQYF,TGTGCCAGCTCTCAGGGGGCAGATACGCAGTATTTT
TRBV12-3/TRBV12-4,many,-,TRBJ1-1,CASSGGGSERNTEAFF,TGTGCCAGCAGCGGAGGGGGGTCAGAAAGGAACACTGAAGCTTTCTTT
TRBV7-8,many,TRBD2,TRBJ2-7,CASSLIAGLSSYEQYF,TGTGCCAGCAGCCTAATAGCGGGTTTGAGCTCCTACGAGCAGTACTTC
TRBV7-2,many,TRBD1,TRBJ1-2,CASSLRTGTNYGYTF,TGTGCCAGCAGCCTCAGGACAGGGACTAACTATGGCTACACCTTC
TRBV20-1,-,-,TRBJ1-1,CSASGQITEAFF,TGCAGTGCAAGCGGACAGATTACTGAAGCTTTCTTT
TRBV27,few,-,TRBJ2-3,CASSSPNTLGTDTQYF,TGTGCCAGCAGTTCACCGAATACCCTAGGAACAGATACGCAGTATTTT
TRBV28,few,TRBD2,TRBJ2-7,CASRHRREPGYEQYF,TGTGCCAGCAGACATCGGCGGGAGCCGGGGTACGAGCAGTACTTC
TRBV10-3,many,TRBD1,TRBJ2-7,CAINSQGANEQYF,TGTGCCATCAATTCACAGGGGGCGAACGAGCAGTACTTC
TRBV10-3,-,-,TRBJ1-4,CATAKTTNEKLFF,TGTGCCACAGCCAAGACAACTAATGAAAAACTGTTTTTT
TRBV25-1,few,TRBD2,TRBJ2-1,CASSEYGGAYNEQFF,TGTGCCAGCAGTGAATACGGGGGGGCGTACAATGAGCAGTTCTTC
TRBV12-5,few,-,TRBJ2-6,CASGSGRKDSGANVLTF,TGTGCTAGTGGTTCAGGGAGGAAAGACTCTGGGGCCAACGTCCTGACTTTC
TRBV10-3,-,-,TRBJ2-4,CAISESTGIQYF,TGTGCCATCAGTGAGTCGACCGGGATTCAGTACTTC
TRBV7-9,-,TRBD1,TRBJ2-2,CASSRPGQGSTGELFF,TGTGCCAGCAGCCGCCCGGGACAGGGCTCCACCGGGGAGCTGTTTTTT
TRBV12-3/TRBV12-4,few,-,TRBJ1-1,CASSFGGWTEAFF,TGTGCCAGCAGTTTTGGAGGGTGGACTGAAGCTTTCTTT
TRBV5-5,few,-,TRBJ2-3,CASSLGPDNTQYF,TGTGCCAGCAGCTTGGGGCCCGATAATACGCAGTATTTT